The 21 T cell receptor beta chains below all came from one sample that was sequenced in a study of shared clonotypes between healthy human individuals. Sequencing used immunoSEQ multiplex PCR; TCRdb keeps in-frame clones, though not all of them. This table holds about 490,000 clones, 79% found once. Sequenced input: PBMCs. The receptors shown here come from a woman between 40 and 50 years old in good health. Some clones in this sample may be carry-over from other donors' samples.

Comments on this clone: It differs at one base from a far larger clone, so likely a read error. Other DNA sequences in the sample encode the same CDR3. This chain's CDR3 is CASSLTDTQYF. Written as DNA, the CDR3 is TGTGCCAGCAGCCTCACAGATACGCAGTATTTT. The gene calls are TRBV28 and TRBJ2-3; D is uncertain. There are 11 residues in the CDR3. The germline CDR1 and CDR2 sequences are MDHEN and SYDVKM. Trimming removed 6 bases from V and 2 bases from J, with 3 bases in between.

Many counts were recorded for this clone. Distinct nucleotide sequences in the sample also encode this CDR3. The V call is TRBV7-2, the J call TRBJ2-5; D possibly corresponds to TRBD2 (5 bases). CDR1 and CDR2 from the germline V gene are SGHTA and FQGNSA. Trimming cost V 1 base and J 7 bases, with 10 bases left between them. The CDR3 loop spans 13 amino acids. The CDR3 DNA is TGTGCCAGCAGCTTAGAAGGGCTAGCGACCCAGTACTTC. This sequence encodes CASSLEGLATQYF.

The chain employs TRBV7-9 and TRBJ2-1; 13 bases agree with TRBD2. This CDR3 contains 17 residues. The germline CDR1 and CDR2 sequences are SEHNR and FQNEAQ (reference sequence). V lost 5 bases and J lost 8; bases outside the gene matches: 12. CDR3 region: CASSPARTSGSQDEQFF. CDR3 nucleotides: TGTGCCAGCAGCCCAGCTAGGACTAGCGGGAGTCAGGATGAGCAGTTCTTC.

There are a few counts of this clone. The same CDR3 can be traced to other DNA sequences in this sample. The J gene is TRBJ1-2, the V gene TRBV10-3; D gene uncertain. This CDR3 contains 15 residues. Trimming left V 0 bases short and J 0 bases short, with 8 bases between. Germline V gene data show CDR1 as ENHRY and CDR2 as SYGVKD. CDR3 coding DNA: TGTGCCATCAGTGAGTCTAGGGAGTCTAACTATGGCTACACCTTC. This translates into CAISESRESNYGYTF.

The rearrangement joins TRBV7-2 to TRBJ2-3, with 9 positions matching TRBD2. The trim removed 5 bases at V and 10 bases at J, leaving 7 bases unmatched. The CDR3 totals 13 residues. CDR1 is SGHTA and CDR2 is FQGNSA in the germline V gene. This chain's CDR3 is CASSGNSGRAQYF. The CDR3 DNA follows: TGTGCCAGCAGCGGAAATAGCGGGAGAGCGCAGTATTTT.

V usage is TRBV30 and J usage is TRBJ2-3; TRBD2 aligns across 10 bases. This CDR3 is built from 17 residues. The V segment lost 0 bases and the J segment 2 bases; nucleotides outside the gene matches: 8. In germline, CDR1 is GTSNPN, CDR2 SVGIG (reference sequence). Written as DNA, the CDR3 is TGTGCCTGGAGTGTAGAGACGGGACTAGCGTACACAGATACGCAGTATTTT. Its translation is CAWSVETGLAYTDTQYF.

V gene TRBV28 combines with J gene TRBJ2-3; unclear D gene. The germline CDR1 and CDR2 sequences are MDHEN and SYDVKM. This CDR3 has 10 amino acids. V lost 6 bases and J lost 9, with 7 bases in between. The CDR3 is CASRLGTQYF. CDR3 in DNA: TGTGCCAGCAGGCTGGGGACGCAGTATTTT.

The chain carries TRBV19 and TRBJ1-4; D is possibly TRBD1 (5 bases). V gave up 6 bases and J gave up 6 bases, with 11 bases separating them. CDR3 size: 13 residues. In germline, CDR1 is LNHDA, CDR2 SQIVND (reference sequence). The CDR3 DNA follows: TGTGCCAGTAGCTCTACAGGCTATGAAAAACTGTTTTTT. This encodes CASSSTGYEKLFF.

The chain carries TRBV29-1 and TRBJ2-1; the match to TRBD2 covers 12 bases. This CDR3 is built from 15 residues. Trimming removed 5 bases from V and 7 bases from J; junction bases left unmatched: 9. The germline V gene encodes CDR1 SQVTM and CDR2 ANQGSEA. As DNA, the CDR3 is TGCAGCGTTCGGTCTAGCGGGAGGGCCGTGAATGAGCAGTTCTTC. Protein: CSVRSSGRAVNEQFF.

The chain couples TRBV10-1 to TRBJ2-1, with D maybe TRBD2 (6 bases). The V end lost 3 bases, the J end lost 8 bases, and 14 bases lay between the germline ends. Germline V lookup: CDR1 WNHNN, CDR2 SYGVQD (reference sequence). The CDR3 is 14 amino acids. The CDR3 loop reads CASSDGTGGDEQFF. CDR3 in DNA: TGCGCCAGCAGTGACGGGACCGGGGGAGATGAGCAGTTCTTC.

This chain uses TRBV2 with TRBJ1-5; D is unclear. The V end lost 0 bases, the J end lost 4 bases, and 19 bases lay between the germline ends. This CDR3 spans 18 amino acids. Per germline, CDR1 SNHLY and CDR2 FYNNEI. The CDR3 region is CASSEALRVQLPNQPQHF. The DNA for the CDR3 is TGTGCCAGCAGTGAAGCGCTGAGGGTCCAGCTCCCAAATCAGCCCCAGCATTTT.

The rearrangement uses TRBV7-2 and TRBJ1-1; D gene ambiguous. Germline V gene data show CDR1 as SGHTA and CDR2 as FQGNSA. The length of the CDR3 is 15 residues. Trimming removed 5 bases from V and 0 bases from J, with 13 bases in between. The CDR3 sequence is CASSPAVAMNTEAFF. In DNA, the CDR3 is TGTGCCAGCAGCCCGGCGGTGGCAATGAACACTGAAGCTTTCTTT.

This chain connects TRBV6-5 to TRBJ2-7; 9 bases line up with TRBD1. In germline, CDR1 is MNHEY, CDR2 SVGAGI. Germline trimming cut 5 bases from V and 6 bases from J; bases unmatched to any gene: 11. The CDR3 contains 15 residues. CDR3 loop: CASSRPGQGAIEQYF. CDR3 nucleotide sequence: TGTGCCAGCAGTCGCCCGGGACAGGGTGCGATCGAGCAGTACTTC.

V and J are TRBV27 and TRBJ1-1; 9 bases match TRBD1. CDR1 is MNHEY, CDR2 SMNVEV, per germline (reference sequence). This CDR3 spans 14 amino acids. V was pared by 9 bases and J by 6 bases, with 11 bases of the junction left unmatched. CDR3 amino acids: CASRYRGLVAEAFF. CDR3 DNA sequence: TGTGCCAGTCGTTACAGGGGGCTTGTGGCTGAAGCTTTCTTT.

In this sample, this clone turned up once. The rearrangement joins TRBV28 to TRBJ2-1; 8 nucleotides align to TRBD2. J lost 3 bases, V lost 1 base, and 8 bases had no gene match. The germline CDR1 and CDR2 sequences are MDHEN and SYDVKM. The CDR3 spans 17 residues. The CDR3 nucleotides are TGTGCCAGCAGTTTATCCCAAGCGGGAGAGAGCTACAATGAGCAGTTCTTC. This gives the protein CASSLSQAGESYNEQFF.

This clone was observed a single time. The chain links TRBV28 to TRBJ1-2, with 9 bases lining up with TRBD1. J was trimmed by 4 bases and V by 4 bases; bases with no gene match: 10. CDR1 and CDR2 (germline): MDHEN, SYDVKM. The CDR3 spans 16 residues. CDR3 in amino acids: CASSSCSGTGFYGYTF. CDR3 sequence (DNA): TGTGCCAGCAGTTCCTGCTCCGGGACAGGGTTCTATGGCTACACCTTC.

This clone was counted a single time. CDR3 sequence (DNA): TGTGCCACCAGCAGAGAACCGGGACAGGGGGCGGAAGGCTACACCTTC. Its translation: CATSREPGQGAEGYTF. This rearrangement joins TRBV15 to TRBJ1-2; TRBD1 agrees at 12 bases. The CDR3 is 16 amino acids. Germline CDR1 and CDR2: LNHNV and YYDKDF (reference sequence). After removal of 0 bases from V and 8 bases from J, the junction contained 7 bases not matched to a gene.

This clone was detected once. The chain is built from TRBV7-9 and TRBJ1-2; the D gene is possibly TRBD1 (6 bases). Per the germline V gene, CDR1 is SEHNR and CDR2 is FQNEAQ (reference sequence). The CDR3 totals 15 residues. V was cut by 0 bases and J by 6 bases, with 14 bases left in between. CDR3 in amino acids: CASSLAGPGVHGYTF. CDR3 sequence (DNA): TGTGCCAGCAGCTTAGCGGGGCCAGGGGTTCATGGCTACACCTTC. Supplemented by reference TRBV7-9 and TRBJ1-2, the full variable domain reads DTGVSQNPRHKITKRGQNVTFRCDPISEHNRLYWYRQTLGQGPEFLTYFQNEAQLEKSRLLSDRFSAERPKGSFSTLEIQRTEQGDSAMYLCASSLAGPGVHGYTFGSGTRLTVV.

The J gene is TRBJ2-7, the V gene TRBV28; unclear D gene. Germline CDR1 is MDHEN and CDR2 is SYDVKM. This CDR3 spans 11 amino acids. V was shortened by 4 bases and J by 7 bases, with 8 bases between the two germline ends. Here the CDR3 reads CASSSRWEQYF. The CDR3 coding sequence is TGTGCCAGCAGTTCGCGGTGGGAGCAGTACTTC.

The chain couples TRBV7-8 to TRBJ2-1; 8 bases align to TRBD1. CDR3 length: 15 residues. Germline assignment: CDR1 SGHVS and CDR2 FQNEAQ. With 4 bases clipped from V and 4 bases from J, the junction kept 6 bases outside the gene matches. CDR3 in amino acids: CASSSGQGGYNEQFF. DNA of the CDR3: TGTGCCAGCAGCTCCGGACAGGGAGGTTACAATGAGCAGTTCTTC.

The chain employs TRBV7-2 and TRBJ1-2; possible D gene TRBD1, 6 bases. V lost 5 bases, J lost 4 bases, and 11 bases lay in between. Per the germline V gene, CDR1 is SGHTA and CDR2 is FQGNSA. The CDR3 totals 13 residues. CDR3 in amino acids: CASSPDSSYGYTF. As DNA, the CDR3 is TGTGCCAGCAGCCCGGACAGTTCCTATGGCTACACCTTC. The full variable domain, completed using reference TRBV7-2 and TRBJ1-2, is GAGVSQSPSNKVTEKGKDVELRCDPISGHTALYWYRQSLGQGLEFLIYFQGNSAPDKSGLPSDRFSAERTGGSVSTLTIQRTQQEDSAVYLCASSPDSSYGYTFGSGTRLTVV.